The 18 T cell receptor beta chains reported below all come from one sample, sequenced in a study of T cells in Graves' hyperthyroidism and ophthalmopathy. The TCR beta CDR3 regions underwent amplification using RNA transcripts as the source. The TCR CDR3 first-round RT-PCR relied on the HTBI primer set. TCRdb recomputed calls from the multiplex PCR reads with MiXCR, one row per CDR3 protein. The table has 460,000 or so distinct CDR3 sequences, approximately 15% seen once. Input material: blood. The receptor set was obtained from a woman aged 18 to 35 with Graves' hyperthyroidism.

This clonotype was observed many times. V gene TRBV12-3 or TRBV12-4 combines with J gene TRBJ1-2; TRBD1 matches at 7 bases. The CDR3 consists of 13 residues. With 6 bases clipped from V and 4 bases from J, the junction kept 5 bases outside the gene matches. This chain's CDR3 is CASRTGVGYGYTF. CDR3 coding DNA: TGTGCCAGCAGAACAGGGGTTGGCTATGGCTACACCTTC.

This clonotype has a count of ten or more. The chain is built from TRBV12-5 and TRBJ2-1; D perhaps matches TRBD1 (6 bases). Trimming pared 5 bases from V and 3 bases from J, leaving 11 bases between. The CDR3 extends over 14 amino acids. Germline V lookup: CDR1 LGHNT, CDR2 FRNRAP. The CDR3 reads CASGPGQIYNEQFF. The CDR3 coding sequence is TGTGCTAGTGGTCCCGGACAGATCTACAATGAGCAGTTCTTC. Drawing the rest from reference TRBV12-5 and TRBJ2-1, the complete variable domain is DARVTQTPRHKVTEMGQEVTMRCQPILGHNTVFWYRQTMMQGLELLAYFRNRAPLDDSGMPKDRFSAEMPDATLATLKIQPSEPRDSAVYFCASGPGQIYNEQFFGPGTRLTVL.

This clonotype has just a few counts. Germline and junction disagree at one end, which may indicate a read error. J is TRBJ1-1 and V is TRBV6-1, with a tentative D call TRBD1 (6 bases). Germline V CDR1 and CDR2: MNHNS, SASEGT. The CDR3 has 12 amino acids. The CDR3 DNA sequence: TGTGCCAGCAGCTCAGGGGACACTGAAGCTCTCTTT. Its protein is CASSSGDTEALF.

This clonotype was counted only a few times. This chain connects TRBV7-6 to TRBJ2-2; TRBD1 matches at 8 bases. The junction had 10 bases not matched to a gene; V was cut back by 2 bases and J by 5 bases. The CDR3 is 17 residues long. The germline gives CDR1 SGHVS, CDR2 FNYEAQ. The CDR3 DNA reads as TGTGCCAGCAGCTTAACTACAGGGGGAGAAAGAACCGGGGAGCTGTTTTTT. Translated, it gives CASSLTTGGERTGELFF.

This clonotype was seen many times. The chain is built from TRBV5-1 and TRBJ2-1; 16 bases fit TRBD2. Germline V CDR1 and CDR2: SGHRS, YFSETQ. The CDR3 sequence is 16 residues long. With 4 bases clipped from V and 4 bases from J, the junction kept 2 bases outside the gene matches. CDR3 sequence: CASSRGLAGGYNEQFF. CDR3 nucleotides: TGCGCCAGCAGCCGGGGACTAGCGGGAGGGTACAATGAGCAGTTCTTC.

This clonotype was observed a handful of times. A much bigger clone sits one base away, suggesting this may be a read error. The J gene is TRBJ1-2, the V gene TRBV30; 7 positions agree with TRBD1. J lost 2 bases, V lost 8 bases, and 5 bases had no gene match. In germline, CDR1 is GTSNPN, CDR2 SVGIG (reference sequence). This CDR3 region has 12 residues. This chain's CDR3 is CAGTTGNYGYTF. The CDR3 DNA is TGTGCCGGGACGACAGGGAACTATGGCTACACCTTC. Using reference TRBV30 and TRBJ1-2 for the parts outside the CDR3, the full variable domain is SQTIHQWPATLVQPVGSPLSLECTVEGTSNPNLYWYRQAAGRGLQLLFYSVGIGQISSEVPQNLSASRPQDRQFILSSKKLLLSDSGFYLCAGTTGNYGYTFGSGTRLTVV.

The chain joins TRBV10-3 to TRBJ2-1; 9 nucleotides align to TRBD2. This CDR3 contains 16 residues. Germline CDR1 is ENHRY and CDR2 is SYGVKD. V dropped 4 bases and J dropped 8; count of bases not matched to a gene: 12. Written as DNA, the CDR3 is TGTGCCATCAGTGGGACTAGCGTCTACGGTTGGGATGAGCAGTTCTTC. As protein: CAISGTSVYGWDEQFF.

This CDR3 is CASSLGLGGPGRETQYF. The CDR3 nucleotides read TGTGCCAGCAGCTTAGGCCTCGGGGGCCCCGGGAGGGAGACCCAGTACTTC. The chain carries TRBV7-2 and TRBJ2-5; possible D gene TRBD2, 7 bases. V shed 1 base and J shed 5 bases, with 20 bases lying between them. Germline lookup yields CDR1 SGHTA and CDR2 FQGNSA. CDR3 length: 17 residues.

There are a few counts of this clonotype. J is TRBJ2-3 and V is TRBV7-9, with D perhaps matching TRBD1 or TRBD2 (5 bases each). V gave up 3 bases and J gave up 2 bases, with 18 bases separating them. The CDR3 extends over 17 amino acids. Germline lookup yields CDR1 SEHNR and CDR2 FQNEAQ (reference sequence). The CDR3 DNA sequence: TGTGCCAGCAGCTTTGTGGCTGGGGACCGCTTCACAGATACGCAGTATTTT. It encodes CASSFVAGDRFTDTQYF.

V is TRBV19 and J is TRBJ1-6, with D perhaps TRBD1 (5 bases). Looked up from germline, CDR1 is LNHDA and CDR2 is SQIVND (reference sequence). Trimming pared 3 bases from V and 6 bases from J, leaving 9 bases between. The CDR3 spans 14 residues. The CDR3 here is CASSMNQGNSPLHF. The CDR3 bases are TGTGCCAGTAGTATGAATCAGGGTAATTCACCCCTCCACTTT.

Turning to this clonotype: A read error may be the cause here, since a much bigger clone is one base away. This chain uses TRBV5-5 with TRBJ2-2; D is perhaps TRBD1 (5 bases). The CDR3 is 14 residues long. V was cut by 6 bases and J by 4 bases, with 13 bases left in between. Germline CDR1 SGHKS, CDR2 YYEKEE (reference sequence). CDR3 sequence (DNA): TGTGCCAGCACACTCGACAGAAGCACCGGGGAGCTGTTTTTT. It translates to CASTLDRSTGELFF. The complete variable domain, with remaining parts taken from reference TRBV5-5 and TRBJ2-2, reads DAGVTQSPTHLIKTRGQQVTLRCSPISGHKSVSWYQQVLGQGPQFIFQYYEKEERGRGNFPDRFSARQFPNYSSELNVNALLLGDSALYLCASTLDRSTGELFFGEGSRLTVL.

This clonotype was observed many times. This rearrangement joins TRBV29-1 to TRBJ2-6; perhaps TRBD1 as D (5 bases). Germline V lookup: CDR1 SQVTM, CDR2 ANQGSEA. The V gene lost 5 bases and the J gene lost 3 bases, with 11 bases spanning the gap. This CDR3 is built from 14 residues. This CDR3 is CSVRITGGANVLTF. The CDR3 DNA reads TGCAGCGTTAGGATTACAGGTGGGGCCAACGTCCTGACTTTC. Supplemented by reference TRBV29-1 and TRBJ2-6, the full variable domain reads SAVISQKPSRDICQRGTSLTIQCQVDSQVTMMFWYRQQPGQSLTLIATANQGSEATYESGFVIDKFPISRPNLTFSTLTVSNMSPEDSSIYLCSVRITGGANVLTFGAGSRLTVL.

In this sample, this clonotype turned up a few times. This chain's CDR3 is CASSQAGGDTGELFF. The CDR3 DNA sequence: TGTGCCAGCAGCCAAGCGGGTGGAGACACCGGGGAGCTGTTTTTT. The chain has TRBV3-1 and TRBJ2-2; no definite D call. There are 15 residues in the CDR3. Germline-derived CDR1 and CDR2 are LGHDT and YNNKEL (reference sequence). The V gene lost 1 base and the J gene lost 3 bases, with 9 bases spanning the gap.

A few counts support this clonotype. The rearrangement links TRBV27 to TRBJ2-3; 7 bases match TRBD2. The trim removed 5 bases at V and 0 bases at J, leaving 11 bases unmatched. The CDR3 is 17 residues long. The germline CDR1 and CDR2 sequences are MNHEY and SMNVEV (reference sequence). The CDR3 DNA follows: TGTGCCAGCAGTCCGTTTTGGGAGGGCCGAAGCACAGATACGCAGTATTTT. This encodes CASSPFWEGRSTDTQYF.

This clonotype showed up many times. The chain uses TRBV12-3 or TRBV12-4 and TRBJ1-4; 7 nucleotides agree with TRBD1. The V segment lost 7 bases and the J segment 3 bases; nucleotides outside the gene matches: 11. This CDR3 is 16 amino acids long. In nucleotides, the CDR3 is TGTGCCAGCACCTCGAGGCGACAGGGCCCTAATGAAAAACTGTTTTTT. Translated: CASTSRRQGPNEKLFF.

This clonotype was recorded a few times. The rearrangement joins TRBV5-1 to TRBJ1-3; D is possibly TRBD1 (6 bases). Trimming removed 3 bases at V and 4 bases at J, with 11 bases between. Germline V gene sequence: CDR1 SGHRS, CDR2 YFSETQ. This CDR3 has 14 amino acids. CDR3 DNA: TGCGCCAGCAGCTGGGGGCTGACCGGAAACACCATATATTTT. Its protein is CASSWGLTGNTIYF.

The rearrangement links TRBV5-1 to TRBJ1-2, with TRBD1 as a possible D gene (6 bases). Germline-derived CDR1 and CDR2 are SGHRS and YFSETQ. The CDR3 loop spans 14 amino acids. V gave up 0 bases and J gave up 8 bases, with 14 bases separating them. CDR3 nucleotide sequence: TGCGCCAGCAGCTTGGCTCCAGGGGTCGGCGGCTACACCTTC. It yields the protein CASSLAPGVGGYTF. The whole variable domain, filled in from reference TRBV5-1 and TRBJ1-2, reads KAGVTQTPRYLIKTRGQQVTLSCSPISGHRSVSWYQQTPGQGLQFLFEYFSETQRNKGNFPGRFSGRQFSNSRSEMNVSTLELGDSALYLCASSLAPGVGGYTFGSGTRLTVV.

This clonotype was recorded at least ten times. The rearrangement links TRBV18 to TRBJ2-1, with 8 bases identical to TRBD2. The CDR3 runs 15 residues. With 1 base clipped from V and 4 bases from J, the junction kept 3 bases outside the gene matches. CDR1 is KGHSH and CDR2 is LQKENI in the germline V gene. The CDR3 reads CASSPQGTRYNEQFF. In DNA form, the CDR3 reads TGTGCCAGCTCACCACAAGGGACTAGATACAATGAGCAGTTCTTC. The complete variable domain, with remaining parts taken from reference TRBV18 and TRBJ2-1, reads NAGVMQNPRHLVRRRGQEARLRCSPMKGHSHVYWYRQLPEEGLKFMVYLQKENIIDESGMPKERFSAEFPKEGPSILRIQQVVRGDSAAYFCASSPQGTRYNEQFFGPGTRLTVL.